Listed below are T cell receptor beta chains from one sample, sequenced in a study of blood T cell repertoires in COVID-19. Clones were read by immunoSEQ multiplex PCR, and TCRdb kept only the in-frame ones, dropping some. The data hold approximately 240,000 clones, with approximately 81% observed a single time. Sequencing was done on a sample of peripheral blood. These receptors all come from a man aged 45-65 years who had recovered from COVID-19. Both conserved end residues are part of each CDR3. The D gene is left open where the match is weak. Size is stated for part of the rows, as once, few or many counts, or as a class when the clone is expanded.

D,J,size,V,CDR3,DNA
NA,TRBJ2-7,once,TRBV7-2,CASSFSRSYEQYF,TGTGCCAGCAGCTTTAGCCGTTCCTACGAGCAGTACTTC
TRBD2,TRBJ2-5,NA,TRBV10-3,CATGQGLAGRSQETQYF,TGTGCCACCGGGCAGGGACTAGCGGGTCGGTCCCAAGAGACCCAGTACTTC
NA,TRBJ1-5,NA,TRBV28,CASSLSVPNQPQHF,TGTGCCAGCAGTTTATCAGTTCCCAATCAGCCCCAGCATTTT
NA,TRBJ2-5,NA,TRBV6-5,CASSSNSEETQYF,TGTGCCAGCAGTTCGAATAGTGAAGAGACCCAGTACTTC
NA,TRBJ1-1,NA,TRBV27,CASAGPLRTEAFF,TGTGCCAGCGCAGGGCCTCTGCGCACTGAAGCTTTCTTT
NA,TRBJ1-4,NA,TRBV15,CATSRWGGGANEKLFF,TGTGCCACCAGCAGGTGGGGTGGAGGCGCTAATGAAAAACTGTTTTTT
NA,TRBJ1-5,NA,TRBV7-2,CASSFTLGGLNQPQHF,TGTGCCAGCAGCTTTACCCTCGGAGGGTTAAACCAGCCCCAGCATTTT
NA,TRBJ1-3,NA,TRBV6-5,CASRGAVNSGNTIYF,TGTGCCAGCAGAGGGGCAGTCAACTCTGGAAACACCATATATTTT
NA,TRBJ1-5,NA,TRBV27,CASSQAAGRLDQPQHF,TGTGCCAGCAGCCAAGCGGCAGGCCGGCTCGATCAGCCCCAGCATTTT
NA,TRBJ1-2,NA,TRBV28,CASSLWGNLGYTF,TGTGCCAGCAGTTTATGGGGCAACTTGGGCTACACCTTC
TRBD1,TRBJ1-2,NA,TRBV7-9,CASSLRTGGFGYTF,TGTGCCAGCAGCTTAAGGACAGGGGGCTTTGGCTACACCTTC
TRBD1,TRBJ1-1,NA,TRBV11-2,CASSDWTGGTEAFF,TGTGCCAGCAGTGATTGGACAGGGGGCACTGAAGCTTTCTTT
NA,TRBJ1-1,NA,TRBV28,CASSPPSHLEAFF,TGTGCCAGCAGTCCCCCGTCACACCTTGAAGCTTTCTTT
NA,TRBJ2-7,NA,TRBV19,CASSSSGYEQYF,TGTGCCAGTAGTAGCTCAGGTTACGAGCAGTACTTC
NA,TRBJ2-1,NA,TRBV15,CATSSSLVSLGARGYNEQFF,TGTGCCACCAGCAGCAGCCTCGTCTCGTTGGGCGCTCGGGGCTACAATGAGCAGTTCTTC
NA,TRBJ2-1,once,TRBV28,CASSYGLDYNEQFF,TGTGCCAGCAGTTATGGGCTGGACTACAATGAGCAGTTCTTC
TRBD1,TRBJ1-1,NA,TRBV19,CASSIVYRDRDTEAFF,TGTGCCAGTAGTATTGTTTACCGGGACAGAGACACTGAAGCTTTCTTT
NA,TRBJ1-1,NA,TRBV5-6,CASSLDVTANTEAFF,TGTGCCAGCAGCTTGGACGTGACAGCGAACACTGAAGCTTTCTTT
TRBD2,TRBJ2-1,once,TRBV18,CASSPPGTSGAYYNEQFF,TGTGCCAGCTCACCACCGGGGACTAGCGGCGCGTACTACAATGAGCAGTTCTTC
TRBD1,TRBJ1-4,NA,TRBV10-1,CASSESGTGNEKLFF,TGCGCCAGCAGTGAGTCCGGGACAGGGAATGAAAAACTGTTTTTT
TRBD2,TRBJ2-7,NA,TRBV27,CASRAGRLAGSYEQYF,TGTGCCAGCAGGGCAGGGAGACTAGCGGGATCCTACGAGCAGTACTTC
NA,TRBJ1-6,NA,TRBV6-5,CASSYSPYRASPLHF,TGTGCCAGCAGTTACTCGCCTTACAGGGCCTCACCCCTCCACTTT
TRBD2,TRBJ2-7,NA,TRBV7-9,CASSFLAGSSYEQYF,TGTGCCAGCAGCTTTTTAGCGGGTTCCTCCTACGAGCAGTACTTC
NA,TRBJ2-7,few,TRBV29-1,CSVVLRGSYEQYF,TGCAGCGTCGTGCTTAGGGGGTCCTACGAGCAGTACTTC
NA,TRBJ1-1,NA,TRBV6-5,CASSYSRGSNTEAFF,TGTGCCAGCAGTTATTCAAGAGGGTCGAACACTGAAGCTTTCTTT
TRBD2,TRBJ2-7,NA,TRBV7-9,CASTGLADYEQYF,TGTGCCAGCACCGGACTAGCGGACTACGAGCAGTACTTC
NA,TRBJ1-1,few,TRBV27,CASSGNGFTEAFF,TGTGCCAGCAGCGGGAATGGGTTTACTGAAGCTTTCTTT
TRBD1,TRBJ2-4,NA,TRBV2,CASSKDRATAKNIQYF,TGTGCCAGCAGTAAAGACAGGGCGACGGCCAAAAACATTCAGTACTTC
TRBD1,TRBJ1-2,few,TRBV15,CATSREGQGSGYTF,TGTGCCACCAGCAGAGAGGGACAGGGGAGCGGCTACACCTTC
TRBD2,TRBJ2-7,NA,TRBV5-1,CASSLGTSDTYEQYF,TGCGCCAGCAGCTTAGGGACTAGCGACACCTACGAGCAGTACTTC
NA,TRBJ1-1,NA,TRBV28,CASSFTTLTLNTEAFF,TGTGCCAGCAGTTTTACCACGCTCACTTTGAACACTGAAGCTTTCTTT
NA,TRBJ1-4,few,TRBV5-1,CASSMTGLRGEKLFF,TGCGCCAGCAGCATGACAGGCCTTCGAGGTGAAAAACTGTTTTTT
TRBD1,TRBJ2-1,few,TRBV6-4,CASSISGQGAYNEQFF,TGTGCCAGCAGTATCTCTGGACAGGGGGCCTACAATGAGCAGTTCTTC
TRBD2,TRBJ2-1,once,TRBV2,CASSKREGVNEQFF,TGTGCCAGCAGCAAGCGGGAGGGGGTCAATGAGCAGTTCTTC
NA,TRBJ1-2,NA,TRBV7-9,CASSLTDINYGYTF,TGTGCCAGCAGCTTAACAGATATTAACTATGGCTACACCTTC
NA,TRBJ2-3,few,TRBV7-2,CASSSRLGGGTDTQYF,TGTGCCAGCAGCTCCCGACTCGGCGGGGGCACAGATACGCAGTATTTT
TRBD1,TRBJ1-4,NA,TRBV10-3,CAISPGQGAEKLFF,TGTGCCATCAGTCCGGGACAGGGGGCTGAAAAACTGTTTTTT
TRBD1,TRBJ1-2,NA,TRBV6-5,CASSTDRGPRGYTF,TGTGCCAGCAGTACGGACAGGGGGCCTCGGGGCTACACCTTC
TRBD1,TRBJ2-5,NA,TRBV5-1,CASSLDRGLPGTQYF,TGCGCCAGCAGCTTGGACAGGGGCCTCCCGGGGACCCAGTACTTC
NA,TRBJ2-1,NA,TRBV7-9,CASSFGADVSANEQFF,TGTGCCAGCAGCTTTGGAGCAGACGTATCGGCCAATGAGCAGTTCTTC
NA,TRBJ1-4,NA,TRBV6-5,CASSSGLTNEKLFF,TGTGCCAGCAGTTCCGGTTTAACTAATGAAAAACTGTTTTTT
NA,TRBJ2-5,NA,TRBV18,CASSPLARETQYF,TGTGCCAGCTCACCCTTAGCGAGAGAGACCCAGTACTTC
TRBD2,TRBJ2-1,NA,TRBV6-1,CASSDRLAGVGEQFF,TGTGCCAGCAGTGATCGGCTAGCGGGAGTCGGGGAGCAGTTCTTC
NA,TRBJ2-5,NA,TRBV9,CASSPRQSQETQYF,TGTGCCAGCAGCCCCAGACAGTCCCAAGAGACCCAGTACTTC
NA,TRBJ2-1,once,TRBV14,CASSQELRDNEQFF,TGTGCCAGCAGCCAAGAACTGAGGGACAATGAGCAGTTCTTC
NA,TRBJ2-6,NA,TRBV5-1,CASSLYSGANVLTF,TGCGCCAGCAGCTTATATTCTGGGGCCAACGTCCTGACTTTC
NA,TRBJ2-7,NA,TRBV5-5,CASSLVQATYEQYF,TGTGCCAGCAGCTTGGTTCAGGCTACCTACGAGCAGTACTTC
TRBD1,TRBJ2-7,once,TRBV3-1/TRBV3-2,CASSQSDRPNSYEQYF,TGTGCCAGCAGCCAATCGGACAGGCCTAACTCCTACGAGCAGTACTTC
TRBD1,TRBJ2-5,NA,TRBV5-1,CASSWQGDLETQYF,TGCGCCAGCAGCTGGCAGGGGGATTTAGAGACCCAGTACTTC
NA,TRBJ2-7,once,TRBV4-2,CASSQERISYEQYF,TGTGCCAGCAGCCAAGAGCGGATCTCCTACGAGCAGTACTTC
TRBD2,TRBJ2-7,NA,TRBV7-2,CASSLLAGVQGEQYF,TGTGCCAGCAGCTTACTAGCGGGAGTGCAAGGCGAGCAGTACTTC
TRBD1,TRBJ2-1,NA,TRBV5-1,CASSPGQGNNNEQFF,TGCGCCAGCAGCCCCGGACAGGGGAATAACAATGAGCAGTTCTTC
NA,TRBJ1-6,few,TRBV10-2,CATQRKNRDSPLHF,TGCGCCACTCAGCGTAAAAACAGGGATTCACCCCTCCACTTT
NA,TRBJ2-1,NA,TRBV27,CASSFGPGGAEQFF,TGTGCCAGCAGTTTTGGTCCTGGGGGGGCTGAGCAGTTCTTC
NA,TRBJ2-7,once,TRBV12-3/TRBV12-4,CASSLETDYEQYF,TGTGCCAGCAGTTTAGAAACAGACTACGAGCAGTACTTC
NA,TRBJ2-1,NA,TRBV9,CASSETRTEQFF,TGTGCCAGCAGCGAGACTAGGACTGAGCAGTTCTTC
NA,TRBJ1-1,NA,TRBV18,CASSPLDSLNTEAFF,TGTGCCAGCTCACCTTTGGACAGCCTGAACACTGAAGCTTTCTTT
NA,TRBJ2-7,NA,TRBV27,CASRSTYEQYF,TGTGCCAGCAGGTCCACCTACGAGCAGTACTTC
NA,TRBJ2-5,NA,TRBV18,CASSPGQGALAGETQYF,TGTGCCAGCTCACCAGGGCAGGGGGCACTAGCGGGAGAGACCCAGTACTTC
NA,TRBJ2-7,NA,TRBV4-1,CASSQMAASGEQYF,TGCGCCAGCAGCCAGATGGCCGCCTCGGGCGAGCAGTACTTC